Shown below are 2 T cell receptor beta chains from a single sample sequenced in a study of tumor-infiltrating lymphocytes in primary liver carcinoma. It was from about 19-30 mg of unsorted bulk tissue that RNA and DNA were co-extracted. Production of TCR beta cDNA used approximately 0.45 ug total RNA together with a constant-region primer. Three nested multiplex PCR rounds of slightly modified ARM-PCR generated TCR beta libraries. A C-beta reverse primer and TRBV1-TRBV30 forward primers served in each of the first two PCR rounds, at approximately 10 cycles apiece. Via MiXCR, TCRdb re-called the multiplex PCR reads, giving one row per CDR3 protein. The sample lists around 20,000 distinct CDR3 sequences; around 77% were seen once. Sequenced material: liver tumor tissue from sampling region 4. The subset denotes: tumor region T4, right-lateral pole. These receptors originate from a woman aged 30 to 39 with primary liver carcinoma and hepatitis B virus infection.

The chain is built from TRBV28 and TRBJ2-3; D might be TRBD2 (7 bases). This CDR3 region has 17 residues. Germline V gene lookup returns CDR1 MDHEN and CDR2 SYDVKM. V was clipped by 6 bases and J by 8 bases, with 27 bases between them. The CDR3 bases are TGTGCCAGCAGCCCAGGGAGGGGGAGGGTTAATGAAAGTACGCAGTATTTT. Translation: CASSPGRGRVNESTQYF.

Turning to this clonotype: The junction departs from germline at one end; a sequencing error may be responsible. V is TRBV19 and J is TRBJ2-1, with D perhaps matching TRBD1 (7 bases). This CDR3 contains 11 residues. Per germline, CDR1 LNHDA and CDR2 SQIVND (reference sequence). The CDR3 sequence is CARNRGGERFF. The CDR3 bases are TGTGCCAGGAACAGGGGAGGTGAGCGGTTCTTC. Combining the CDR3 with reference TRBV19 and TRBJ2-1 gives the whole variable domain DGGITQSPKYLFRKEGQNVTLSCEQNLNHDAMYWYRQDPGQGLRLIYYSQIVNDFQKGDIAEGYSVSREKKESFPLTVTSAQKNPTAFYLCARNRGGERFFGPGTRLTVL.